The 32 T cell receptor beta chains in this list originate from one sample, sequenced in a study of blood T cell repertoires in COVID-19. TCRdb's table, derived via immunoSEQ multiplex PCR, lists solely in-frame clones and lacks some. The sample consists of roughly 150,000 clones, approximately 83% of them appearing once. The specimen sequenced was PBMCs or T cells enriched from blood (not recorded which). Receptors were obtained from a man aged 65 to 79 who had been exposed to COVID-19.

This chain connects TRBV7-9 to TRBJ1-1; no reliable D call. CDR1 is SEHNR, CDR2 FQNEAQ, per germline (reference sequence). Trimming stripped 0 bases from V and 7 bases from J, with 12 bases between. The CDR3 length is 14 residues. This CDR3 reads CASSLAGRTNEAFF. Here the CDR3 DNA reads TGTGCCAGCAGCTTAGCAGGGAGGACCAATGAAGCTTTCTTT.

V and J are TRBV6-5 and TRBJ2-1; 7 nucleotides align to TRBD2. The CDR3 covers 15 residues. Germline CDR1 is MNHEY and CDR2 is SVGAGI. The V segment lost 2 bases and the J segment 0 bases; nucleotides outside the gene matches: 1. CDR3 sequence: CASSYGGSSYNEQFF. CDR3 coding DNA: TGTGCCAGCAGTTACGGCGGGAGCTCCTACAATGAGCAGTTCTTC.

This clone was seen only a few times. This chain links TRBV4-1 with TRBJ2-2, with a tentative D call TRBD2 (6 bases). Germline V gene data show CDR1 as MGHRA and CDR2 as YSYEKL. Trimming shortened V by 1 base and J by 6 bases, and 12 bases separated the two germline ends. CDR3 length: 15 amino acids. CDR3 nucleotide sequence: TGCGCCAGCAGCCAAGCCGGAGGGGTTTCCGGGGAGCTGTTTTTT. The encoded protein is CASSQAGGVSGELFF.

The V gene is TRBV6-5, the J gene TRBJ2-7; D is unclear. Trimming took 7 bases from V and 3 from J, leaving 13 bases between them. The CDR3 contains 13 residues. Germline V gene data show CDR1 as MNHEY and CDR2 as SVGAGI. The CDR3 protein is CASTLRGGYEQYF. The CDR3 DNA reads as TGTGCCAGCACTCTTAGAGGCGGCTACGAGCAGTACTTC.

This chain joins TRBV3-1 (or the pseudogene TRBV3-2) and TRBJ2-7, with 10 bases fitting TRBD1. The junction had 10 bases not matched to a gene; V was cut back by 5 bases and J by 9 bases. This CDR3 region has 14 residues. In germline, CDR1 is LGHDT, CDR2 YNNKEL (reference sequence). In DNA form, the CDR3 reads TGTGCCAGCAGCGATCCGGGACAGGGGCCATTGCAGTACTTC. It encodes CASSDPGQGPLQYF.

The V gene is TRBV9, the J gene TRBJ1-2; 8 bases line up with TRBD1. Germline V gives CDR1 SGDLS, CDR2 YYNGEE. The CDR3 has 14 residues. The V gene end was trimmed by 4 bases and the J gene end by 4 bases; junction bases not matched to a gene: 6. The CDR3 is CASSPGGRLYGYTF. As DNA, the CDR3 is TGTGCCAGCAGCCCAGGGGGCAGGCTCTATGGCTACACCTTC.

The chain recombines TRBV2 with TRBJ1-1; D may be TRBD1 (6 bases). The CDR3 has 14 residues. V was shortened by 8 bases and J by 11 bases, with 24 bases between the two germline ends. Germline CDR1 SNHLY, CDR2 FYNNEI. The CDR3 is CASALRGEDRGAFF. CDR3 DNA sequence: TGTGCCAGCGCTCTACGGGGGGAGGACAGAGGGGCTTTCTTT. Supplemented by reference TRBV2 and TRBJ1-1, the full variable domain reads EPEVTQTPSHQVTQMGQEVILRCVPISNHLYFYWYRQILGQKVEFLVSFYNNEISEKSEIFDDQFSVERPDGSNFTLKIRSTKLEDSAMYFCASALRGEDRGAFFGQGTRLTVV.

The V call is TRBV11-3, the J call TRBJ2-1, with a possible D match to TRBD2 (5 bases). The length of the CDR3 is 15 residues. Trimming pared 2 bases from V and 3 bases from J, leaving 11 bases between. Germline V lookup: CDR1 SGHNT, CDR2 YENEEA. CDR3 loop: CASSLSRGHYNEQFF. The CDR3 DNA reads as TGTGCCAGCAGCTTATCGCGCGGGCACTACAATGAGCAGTTCTTC.

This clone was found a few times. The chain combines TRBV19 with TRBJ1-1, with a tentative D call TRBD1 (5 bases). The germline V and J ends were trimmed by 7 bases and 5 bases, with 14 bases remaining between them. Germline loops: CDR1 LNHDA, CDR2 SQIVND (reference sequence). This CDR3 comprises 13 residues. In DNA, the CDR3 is TGTGCCAGTATCGGCTGGGGGGAAACTGAAGCTTTCTTT. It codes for CASIGWGETEAFF.

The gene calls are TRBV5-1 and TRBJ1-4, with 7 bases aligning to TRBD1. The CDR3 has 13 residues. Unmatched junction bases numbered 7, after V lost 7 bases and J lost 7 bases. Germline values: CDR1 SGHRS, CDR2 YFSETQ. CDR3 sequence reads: CASSSGQSEKLFF. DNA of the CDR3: TGCGCCAGCTCTTCGGGACAGAGTGAAAAACTGTTTTTT.

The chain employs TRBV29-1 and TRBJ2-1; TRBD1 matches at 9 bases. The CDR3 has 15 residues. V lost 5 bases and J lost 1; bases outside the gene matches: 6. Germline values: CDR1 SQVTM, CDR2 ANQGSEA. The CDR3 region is CSVWSGTGSYNEQFF. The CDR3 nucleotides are TGCAGCGTTTGGTCCGGGACAGGGTCCTACAATGAGCAGTTCTTC.

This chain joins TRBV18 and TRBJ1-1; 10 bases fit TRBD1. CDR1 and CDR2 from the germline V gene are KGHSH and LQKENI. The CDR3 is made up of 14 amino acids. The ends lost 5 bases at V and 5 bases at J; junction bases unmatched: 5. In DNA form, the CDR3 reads TGTGCCAGCTCATCAGGACAGGGGGGGACTGAAGCTTTCTTT. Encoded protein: CASSSGQGGTEAFF.

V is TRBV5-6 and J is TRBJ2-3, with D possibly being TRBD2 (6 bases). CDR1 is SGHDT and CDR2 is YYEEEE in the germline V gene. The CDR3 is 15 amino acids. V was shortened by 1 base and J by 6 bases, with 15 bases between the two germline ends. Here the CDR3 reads CASSLWRGTRDTQYF. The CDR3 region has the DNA TGTGCCAGCAGCTTGTGGAGGGGAACCCGGGATACGCAGTATTTT.

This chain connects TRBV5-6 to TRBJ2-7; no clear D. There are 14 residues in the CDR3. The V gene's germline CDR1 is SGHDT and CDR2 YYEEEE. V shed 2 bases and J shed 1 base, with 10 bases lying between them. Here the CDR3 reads CASSLRAISYEQYF. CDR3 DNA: TGTGCCAGCAGCTTAAGAGCCATTTCCTACGAGCAGTACTTC.

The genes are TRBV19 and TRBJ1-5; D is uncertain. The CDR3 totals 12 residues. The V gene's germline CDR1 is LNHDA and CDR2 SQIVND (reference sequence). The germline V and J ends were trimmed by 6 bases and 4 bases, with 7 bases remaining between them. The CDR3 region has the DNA TGTGCCAGTAGCTTACTTAATCAGCCCCAGCATTTT. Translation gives CASSLLNQPQHF.

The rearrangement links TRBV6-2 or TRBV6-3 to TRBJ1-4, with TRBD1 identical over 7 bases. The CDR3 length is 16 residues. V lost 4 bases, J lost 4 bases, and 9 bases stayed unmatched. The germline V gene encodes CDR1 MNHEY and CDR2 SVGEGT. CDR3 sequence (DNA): TGTGCCAGCAGTTTTTCCATCGGGACAGTTAATGAAAAACTGTTTTTT. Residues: CASSFSIGTVNEKLFF.

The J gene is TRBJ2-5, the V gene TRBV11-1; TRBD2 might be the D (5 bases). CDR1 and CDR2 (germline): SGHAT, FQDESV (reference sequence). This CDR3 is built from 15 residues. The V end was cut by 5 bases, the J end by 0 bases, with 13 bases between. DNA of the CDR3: TGTGCCAGCAGCCTCCTAGGAGGTTACCAAGAGACCCAGTACTTC. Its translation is CASSLLGGYQETQYF.

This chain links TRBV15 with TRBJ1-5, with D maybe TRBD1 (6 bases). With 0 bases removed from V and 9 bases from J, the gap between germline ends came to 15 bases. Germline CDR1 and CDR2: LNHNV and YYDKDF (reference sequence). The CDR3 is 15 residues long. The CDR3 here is CATSRDGQMQGPQHF. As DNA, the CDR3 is TGTGCCACCAGCAGAGATGGACAGATGCAGGGGCCCCAGCATTTT. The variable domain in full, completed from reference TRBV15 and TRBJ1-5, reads DAMVIQNPRYQVTQFGKPVTLSCSQTLNHNVMYWYQQKSSQAPKLLFHYYDKDFNNEADTPDNFQSRRPNTSFCFLDIRSPGLGDTAMYLCATSRDGQMQGPQHFGDGTRLSIL.

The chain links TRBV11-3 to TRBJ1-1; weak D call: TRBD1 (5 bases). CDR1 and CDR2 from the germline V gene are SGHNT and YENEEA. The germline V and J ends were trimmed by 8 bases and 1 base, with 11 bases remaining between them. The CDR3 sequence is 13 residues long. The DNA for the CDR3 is TGTGCCAGCGCTAGGACACAGAACACTGAAGCTTTCTTT. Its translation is CASARTQNTEAFF. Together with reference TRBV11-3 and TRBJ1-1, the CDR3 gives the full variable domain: EAGVVQSPRYKIIEKKQPVAFWCNPISGHNTLYWYLQNLGQGPELLIRYENEEAVDDSQLPKDRFSAERLKGVDSTLKIQPAELGDSAVYLCASARTQNTEAFFGQGTRLTVV.

This chain's CDR3 is CASSPLGTGVLPYEQYF. The CDR3, as DNA: TGTGCCAGCTCACCCCTGGGGACAGGGGTCCTTCCTTACGAGCAGTACTTC. The chain carries TRBV18 and TRBJ2-7; 10 positions match TRBD1. The CDR3 has 17 residues. The ends lost 3 bases at V and 4 bases at J; junction bases unmatched: 12. CDR1 and CDR2 (germline): KGHSH, LQKENI.

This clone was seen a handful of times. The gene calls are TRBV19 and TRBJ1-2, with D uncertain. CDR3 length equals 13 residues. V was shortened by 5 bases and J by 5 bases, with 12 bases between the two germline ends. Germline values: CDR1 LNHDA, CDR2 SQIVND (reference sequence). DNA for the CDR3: TGTGCCAGTAGTTCCCAGACTTCATATGGCTACACCTTC. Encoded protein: CASSSQTSYGYTF.

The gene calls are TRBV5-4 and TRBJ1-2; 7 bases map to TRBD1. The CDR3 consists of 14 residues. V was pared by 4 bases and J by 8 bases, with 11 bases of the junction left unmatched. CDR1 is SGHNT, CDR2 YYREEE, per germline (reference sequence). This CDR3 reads CASSTLTGSGGYTF. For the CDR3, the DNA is TGTGCCAGCAGCACGCTGACAGGGTCGGGGGGCTACACCTTC.

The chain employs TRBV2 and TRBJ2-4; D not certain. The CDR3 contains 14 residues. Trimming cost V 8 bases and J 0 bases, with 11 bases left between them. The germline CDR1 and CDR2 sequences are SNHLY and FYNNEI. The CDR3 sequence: CASGQVLAKNIQYF. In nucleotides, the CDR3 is TGTGCCAGCGGTCAGGTCCTAGCCAAAAACATTCAGTACTTC.

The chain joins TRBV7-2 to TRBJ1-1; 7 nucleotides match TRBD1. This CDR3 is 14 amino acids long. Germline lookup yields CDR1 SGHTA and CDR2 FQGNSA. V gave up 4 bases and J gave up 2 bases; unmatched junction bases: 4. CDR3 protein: CASSSWDRNTEAFF. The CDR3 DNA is TGTGCCAGCAGCTCGTGGGACAGAAACACTGAAGCTTTCTTT.

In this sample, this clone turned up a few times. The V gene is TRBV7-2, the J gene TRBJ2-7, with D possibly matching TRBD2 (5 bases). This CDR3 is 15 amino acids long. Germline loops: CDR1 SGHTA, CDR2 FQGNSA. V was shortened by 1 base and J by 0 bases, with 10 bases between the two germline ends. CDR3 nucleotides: TGTGCCAGCAGCTTAGGGCTAGCCACCTCCTACGAGCAGTACTTC. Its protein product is CASSLGLATSYEQYF.

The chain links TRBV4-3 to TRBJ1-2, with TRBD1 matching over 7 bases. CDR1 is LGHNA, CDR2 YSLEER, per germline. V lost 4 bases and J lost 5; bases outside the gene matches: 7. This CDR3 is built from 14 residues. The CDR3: CASSRTQGSYGYTF. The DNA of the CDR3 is TGCGCCAGCAGCCGGACACAGGGGAGTTATGGCTACACCTTC.

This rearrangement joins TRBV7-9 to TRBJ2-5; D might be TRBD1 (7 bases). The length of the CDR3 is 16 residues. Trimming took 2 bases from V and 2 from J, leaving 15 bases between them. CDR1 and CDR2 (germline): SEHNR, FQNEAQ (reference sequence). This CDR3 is CASSLIRSGGQETQYF. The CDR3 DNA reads TGTGCCAGCAGCTTAATCCGGTCAGGGGGGCAAGAGACCCAGTACTTC.

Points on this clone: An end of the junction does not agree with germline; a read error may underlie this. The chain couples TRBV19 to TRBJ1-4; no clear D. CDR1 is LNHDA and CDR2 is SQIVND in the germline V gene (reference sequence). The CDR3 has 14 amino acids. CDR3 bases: TGTGCAAGTACAATTGGCCGTTTCGGGGAAAAACTGTTTTTT. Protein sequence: CASTIGRFGEKLFF.

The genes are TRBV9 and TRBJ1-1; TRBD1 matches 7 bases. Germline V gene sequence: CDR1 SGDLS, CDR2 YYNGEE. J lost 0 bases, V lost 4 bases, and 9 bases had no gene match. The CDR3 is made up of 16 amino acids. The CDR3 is CASSFGTDSLNTEAFF. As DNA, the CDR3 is TGTGCCAGCAGCTTCGGGACAGACTCGTTGAACACTGAAGCTTTCTTT.

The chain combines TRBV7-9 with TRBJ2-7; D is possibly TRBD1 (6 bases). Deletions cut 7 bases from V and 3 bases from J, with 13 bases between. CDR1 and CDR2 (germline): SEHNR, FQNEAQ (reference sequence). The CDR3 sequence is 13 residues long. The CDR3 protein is CASTVTGIYEQYF. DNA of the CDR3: TGTGCCAGCACGGTAACAGGGATCTACGAGCAGTACTTC.

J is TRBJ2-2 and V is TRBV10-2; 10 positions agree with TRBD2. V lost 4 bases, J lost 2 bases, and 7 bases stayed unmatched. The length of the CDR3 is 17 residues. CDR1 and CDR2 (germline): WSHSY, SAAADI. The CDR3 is CASSVLASGRNTGELFF. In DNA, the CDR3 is TGCGCCAGCAGTGTCCTTGCTAGCGGGAGAAACACCGGGGAGCTGTTTTTT.

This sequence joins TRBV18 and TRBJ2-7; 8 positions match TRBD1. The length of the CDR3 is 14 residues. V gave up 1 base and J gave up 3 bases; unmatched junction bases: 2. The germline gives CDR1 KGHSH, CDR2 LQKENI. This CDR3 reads CASSPRTGNYEQYF. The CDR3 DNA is TGTGCCAGCTCACCACGGACAGGGAACTACGAGCAGTACTTC. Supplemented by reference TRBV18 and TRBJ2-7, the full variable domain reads NAGVMQNPRHLVRRRGQEARLRCSPMKGHSHVYWYRQLPEEGLKFMVYLQKENIIDESGMPKERFSAEFPKEGPSILRIQQVVRGDSAAYFCASSPRTGNYEQYFGPGTRLTVT.